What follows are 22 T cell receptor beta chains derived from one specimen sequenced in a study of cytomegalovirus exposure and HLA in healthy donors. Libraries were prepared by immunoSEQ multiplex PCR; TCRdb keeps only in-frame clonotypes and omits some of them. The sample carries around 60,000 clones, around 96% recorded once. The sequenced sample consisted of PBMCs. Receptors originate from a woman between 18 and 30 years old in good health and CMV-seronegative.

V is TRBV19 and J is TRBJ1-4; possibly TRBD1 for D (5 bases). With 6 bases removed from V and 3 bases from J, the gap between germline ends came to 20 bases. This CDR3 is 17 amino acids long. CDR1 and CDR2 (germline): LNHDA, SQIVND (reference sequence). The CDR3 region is CASSPRGRGGANEKLFF. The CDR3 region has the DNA TGTGCCAGTAGCCCCCGAGGTCGGGGGGGGGCTAATGAAAAACTGTTTTTT.

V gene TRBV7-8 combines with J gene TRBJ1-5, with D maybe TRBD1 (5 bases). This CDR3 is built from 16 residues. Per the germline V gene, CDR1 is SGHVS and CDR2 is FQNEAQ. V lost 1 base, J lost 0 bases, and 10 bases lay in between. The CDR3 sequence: CASSLGGGASNQPQHF. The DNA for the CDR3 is TGTGCCAGCAGCTTAGGTGGAGGGGCTAGCAATCAGCCCCAGCATTTT. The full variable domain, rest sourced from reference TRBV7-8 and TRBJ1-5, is GAGVSQSPRYKVAKRGQDVALRCDPISGHVSLFWYQQALGQGPEFLTYFQNEAQLDKSGLPSDRFFAERPEGSVSTLKIQRTQQEDSAVYLCASSLGGGASNQPQHFGDGTRLSIL.

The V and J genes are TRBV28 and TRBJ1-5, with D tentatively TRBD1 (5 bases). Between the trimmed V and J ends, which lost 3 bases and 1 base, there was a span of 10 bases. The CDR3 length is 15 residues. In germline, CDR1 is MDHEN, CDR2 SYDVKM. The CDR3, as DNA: TGTGCCAGCAGTTTGGGGACTTCCAGCAATCAGCCCCAGCATTTT. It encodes CASSLGTSSNQPQHF.

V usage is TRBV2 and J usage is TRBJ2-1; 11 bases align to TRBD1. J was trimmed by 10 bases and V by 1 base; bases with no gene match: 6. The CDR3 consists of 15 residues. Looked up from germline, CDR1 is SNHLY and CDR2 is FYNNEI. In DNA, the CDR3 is TGTGCCAGCAGTGAAGGTGGACAGGGGGCCGGGGAGCAGTTCTTC. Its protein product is CASSEGGQGAGEQFF.

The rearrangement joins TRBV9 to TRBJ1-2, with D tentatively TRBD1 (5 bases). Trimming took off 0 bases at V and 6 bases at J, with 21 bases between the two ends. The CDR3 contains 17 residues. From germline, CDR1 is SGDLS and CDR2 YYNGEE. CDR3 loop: CASSVGNPPQGVDGYTF. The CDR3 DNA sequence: TGTGCCAGCAGCGTAGGTAACCCCCCGCAGGGTGTCGATGGCTACACCTTC.

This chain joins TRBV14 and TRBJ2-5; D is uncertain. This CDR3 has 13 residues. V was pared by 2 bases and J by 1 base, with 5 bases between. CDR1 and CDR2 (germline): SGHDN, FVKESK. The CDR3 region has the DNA TGTGCCAGCAGCCAATTCCTCCAAGAGACCCAGTACTTC. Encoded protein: CASSQFLQETQYF. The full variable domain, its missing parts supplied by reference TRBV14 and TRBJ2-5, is EAGVTQFPSHSVIEKGQTVTLRCDPISGHDNLYWYRRVMGKEIKFLLHFVKESKQDESGMPNNRFLAERTGGTYSTLKVQPAELEDSGVYFCASSQFLQETQYFGPGTRLLVL.

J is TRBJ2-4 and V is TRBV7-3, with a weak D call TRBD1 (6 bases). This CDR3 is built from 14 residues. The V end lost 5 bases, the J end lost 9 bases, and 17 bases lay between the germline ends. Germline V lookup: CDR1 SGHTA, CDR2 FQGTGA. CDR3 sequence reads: CASSPPQQGAIQYF. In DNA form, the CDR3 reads TGTGCCAGCAGCCCACCACAACAGGGTGCCATTCAGTACTTC.

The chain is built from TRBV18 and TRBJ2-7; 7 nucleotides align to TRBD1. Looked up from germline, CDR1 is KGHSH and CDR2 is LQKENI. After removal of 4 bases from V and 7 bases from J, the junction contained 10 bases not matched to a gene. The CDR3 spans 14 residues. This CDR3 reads CASSQQGGLGEQYF. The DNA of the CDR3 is TGTGCCAGCTCACAACAAGGGGGCCTGGGTGAGCAGTACTTC.

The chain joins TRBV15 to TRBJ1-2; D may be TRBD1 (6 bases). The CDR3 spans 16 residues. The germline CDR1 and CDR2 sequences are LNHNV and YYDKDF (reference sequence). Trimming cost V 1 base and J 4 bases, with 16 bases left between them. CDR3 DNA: TGTGCCACCAGCAGAGCCCAGGGGAATCCCCTCTATGGCTACACCTTC. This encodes CATSRAQGNPLYGYTF.

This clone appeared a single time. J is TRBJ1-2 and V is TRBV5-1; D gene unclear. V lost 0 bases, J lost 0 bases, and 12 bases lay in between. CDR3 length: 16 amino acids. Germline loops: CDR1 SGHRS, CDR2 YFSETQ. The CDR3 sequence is CASSLVPSGPNYGYTF. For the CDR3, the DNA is TGCGCCAGCAGCTTGGTCCCCTCCGGTCCTAACTATGGCTACACCTTC.

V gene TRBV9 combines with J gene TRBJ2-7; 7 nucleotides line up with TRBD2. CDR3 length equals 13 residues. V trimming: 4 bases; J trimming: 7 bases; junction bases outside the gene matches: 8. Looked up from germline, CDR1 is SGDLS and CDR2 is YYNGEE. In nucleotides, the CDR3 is TGTGCCAGCAGCCCCGGGGGAGGGAGGGAGCAGTACTTC. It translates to CASSPGGGREQYF.

The CDR3 loop is CASSLGGLGETQYF. CDR3 in DNA: TGTGCCAGCAGCTTAGGGGGACTGGGGGAGACCCAGTACTTC. This chain joins TRBV11-3 and TRBJ2-5; weak D call: TRBD2 (6 bases). Trimming cost V 1 base and J 5 bases, with 11 bases left between them. CDR1 and CDR2 (germline): SGHNT, YENEEA. This CDR3 contains 14 residues. Complete variable domain (other parts from reference TRBV11-3 and TRBJ2-5): EAGVVQSPRYKIIEKKQPVAFWCNPISGHNTLYWYLQNLGQGPELLIRYENEEAVDDSQLPKDRFSAERLKGVDSTLKIQPAELGDSAVYLCASSLGGLGETQYFGPGTRLLVL.

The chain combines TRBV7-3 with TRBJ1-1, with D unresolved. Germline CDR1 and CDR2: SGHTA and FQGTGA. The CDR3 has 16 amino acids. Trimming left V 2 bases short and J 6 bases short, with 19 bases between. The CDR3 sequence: CASSLGPTLNGAEAFF. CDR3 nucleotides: TGTGCCAGCAGCTTAGGCCCAACACTCAACGGGGCTGAAGCTTTCTTT.

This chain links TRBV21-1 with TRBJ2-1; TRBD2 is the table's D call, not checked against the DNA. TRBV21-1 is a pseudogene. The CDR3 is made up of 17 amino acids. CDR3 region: CASYTPLAGGPHNEQFF. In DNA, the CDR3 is TGTGCCAGCTATACCCCATTAGCGGGAGGGCCACACAATGAGCAGTTCTTC.

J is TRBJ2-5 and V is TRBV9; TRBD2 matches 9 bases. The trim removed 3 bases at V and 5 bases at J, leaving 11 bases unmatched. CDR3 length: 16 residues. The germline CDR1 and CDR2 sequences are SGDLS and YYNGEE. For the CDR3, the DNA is TGTGCCAGCAGCGGCGCGGGCGGGGGGGCATCGGAGACCCAGTACTTC. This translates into CASSGAGGGASETQYF.

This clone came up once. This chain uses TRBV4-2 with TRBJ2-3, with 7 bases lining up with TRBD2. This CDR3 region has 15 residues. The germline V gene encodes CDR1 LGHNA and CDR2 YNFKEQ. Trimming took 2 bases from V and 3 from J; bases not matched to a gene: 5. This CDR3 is CASSQLGEGTDTQYF. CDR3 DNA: TGTGCCAGCAGCCAATTGGGGGAGGGGACAGATACGCAGTATTTT.

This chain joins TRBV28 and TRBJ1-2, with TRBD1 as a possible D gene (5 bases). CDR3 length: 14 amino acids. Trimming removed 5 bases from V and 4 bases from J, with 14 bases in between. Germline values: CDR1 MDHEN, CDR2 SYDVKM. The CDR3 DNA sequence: TGTGCCAGCAGTACCCCTGGGGGGGTCTATGGCTACACCTTC. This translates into CASSTPGGVYGYTF.

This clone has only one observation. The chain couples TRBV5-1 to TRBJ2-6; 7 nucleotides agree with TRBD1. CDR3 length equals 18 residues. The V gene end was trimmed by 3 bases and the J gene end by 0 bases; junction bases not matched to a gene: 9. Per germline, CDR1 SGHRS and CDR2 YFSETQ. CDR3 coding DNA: TGCGCCAGCAGCTCCCACAGGGGACCAAGCTCTGGGGCCAACGTCCTGACTTTC. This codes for CASSSHRGPSSGANVLTF.

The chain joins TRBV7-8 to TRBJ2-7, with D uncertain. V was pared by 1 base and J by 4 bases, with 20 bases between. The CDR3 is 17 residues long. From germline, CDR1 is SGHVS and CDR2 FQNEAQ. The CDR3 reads CASSLGVSPAETYEQYF. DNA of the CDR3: TGTGCCAGCAGCTTAGGGGTTAGCCCTGCCGAAACATACGAGCAGTACTTC.

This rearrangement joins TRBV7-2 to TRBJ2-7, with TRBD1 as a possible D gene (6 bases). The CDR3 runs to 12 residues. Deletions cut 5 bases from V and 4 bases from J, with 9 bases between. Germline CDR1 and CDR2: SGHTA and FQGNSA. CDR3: CASSQRGYEQYF. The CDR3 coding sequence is TGTGCCAGCAGCCAAAGGGGGTACGAGCAGTACTTC.

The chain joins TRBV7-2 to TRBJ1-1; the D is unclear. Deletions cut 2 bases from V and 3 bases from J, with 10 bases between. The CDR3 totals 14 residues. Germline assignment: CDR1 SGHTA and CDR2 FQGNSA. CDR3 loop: CASSLLGRDTEAFF. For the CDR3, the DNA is TGTGCCAGCAGCTTACTAGGGCGGGACACTGAAGCTTTCTTT. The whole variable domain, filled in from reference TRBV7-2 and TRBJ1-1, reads GAGVSQSPSNKVTEKGKDVELRCDPISGHTALYWYRQSLGQGLEFLIYFQGNSAPDKSGLPSDRFSAERTGGSVSTLTIQRTQQEDSAVYLCASSLLGRDTEAFFGQGTRLTVV.

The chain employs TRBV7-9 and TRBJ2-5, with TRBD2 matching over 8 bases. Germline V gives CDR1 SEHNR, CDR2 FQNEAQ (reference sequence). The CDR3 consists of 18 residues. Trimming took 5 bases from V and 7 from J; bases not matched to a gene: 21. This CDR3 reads CASSPHGSRGAERGTQYF. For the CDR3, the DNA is TGTGCCAGCAGCCCCCACGGGTCGCGGGGGGCGGAAAGAGGGACCCAGTACTTC. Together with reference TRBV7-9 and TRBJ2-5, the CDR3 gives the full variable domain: DTGVSQNPRHKITKRGQNVTFRCDPISEHNRLYWYRQTLGQGPEFLTYFQNEAQLEKSRLLSDRFSAERPKGSFSTLEIQRTEQGDSAMYLCASSPHGSRGAERGTQYFGPGTRLLVL.